A single sample gave rise to the 28 T cell receptor beta chains below, sequenced in a study of tumor and adjacent non-tumor tissue in lung cancer. No cell sorting was done before RNA was extracted from the tissue. A modified ARM-PCR protocol with three rounds of nested PCR amplified TCRbeta. MiXCR, run by TCRdb on the multiplex PCR reads, gives a single entry per CDR3 protein. Here the sample spans over 110,000 distinct CDR3 sequences, roughly 66% being singletons. The sequenced material came from lung tumor tissue. Receptor source: a man aged 55-75 years with small cell lung cancer.

For this clonotype: Compared with germline, one end of the junction differs, possibly owing to a read error. J is TRBJ2-7 and V is TRBV20-1, with 8 bases lining up with TRBD2. From germline, CDR1 is DFQATT and CDR2 SNEGSKA (reference sequence). CDR3 length: 14 amino acids. The chain's CDR3 is CSATGRGGSYEQYF. The CDR3 nucleotides read TGCAGTGCTACAGGACGGGGGGGCTCCTACGAGCAATACTTC.

This clonotype has only one observation. A much bigger clone sits one base away, suggesting this may be a read error. The chain combines TRBV20-1 with TRBJ2-1; 12 bases are shared with TRBD1. V shed 5 bases, J shed 5 bases, and the junction held 10 bases outside the gene matches. The CDR3 sequence is 16 residues long. Germline V gene lookup returns CDR1 DFQATT and CDR2 SNEGSKA (reference sequence). As DNA, the CDR3 is TGCAGTGCTGTCTACCGGGACAGGGGGCATCACAATGAGCAGTTCTTC. Translation gives CSAVYRDRGHHNEQFF.

Points on this clonotype: Sequence at one end of the junction differs from germline and may be a read error. The rearrangement links TRBV20-1 to TRBJ2-4; D is unresolved. The V gene's germline CDR1 is DFQATT and CDR2 SNEGSKA (reference sequence). The CDR3 runs 13 residues. This CDR3 is CSARFVSAVIQHF. CDR3 sequence (DNA): TGCAGTGCTAGATTCGTAAGTGCGGTTATTCAGCACTTC.

Remarks on this clonotype: A single base separates this from a much larger clone, so it may be a read error. The CDR3 reads CASSPGNTEASF. The DNA of the CDR3 is TGCGCCAGCAGCCCAGGGAACACTGAAGCTTCCTTT. V usage is TRBV4-1 and J usage is TRBJ1-1, with D tentatively TRBD1 (5 bases). Germline V gene data show CDR1 as MGHRA and CDR2 as YSYEKL. The CDR3 runs 12 residues.

By share, this clonotype counts as large. The chain is built from TRBV11-1 and TRBJ2-1; D gene ambiguous. Germline V gives CDR1 SGHAT, CDR2 FQDESV (reference sequence). V was trimmed by 1 base and J by 5 bases, leaving 6 bases between them. This CDR3 contains 13 residues. This CDR3 is CASSLDGNNEQFF. The CDR3, as DNA: TGTGCCAGCAGCTTAGACGGAAACAATGAGCAGTTCTTC.

The V call is TRBV13, the J call TRBJ2-7, with D possibly TRBD2 on 6 matching bases. The V and J ends lost 8 bases and 3 bases respectively, with 11 bases between them. Looked up from germline, CDR1 is PRHDT and CDR2 is FYEKMQ (reference sequence). The length of the CDR3 is 12 residues. The CDR3 region has the DNA TGTGCCAGCTCTATCGGGAGCTACGAGCAGTACTTC. It codes for CASSIGSYEQYF.

About this clonotype: Germline and junction disagree at one end, which may indicate a read error. The chain recombines TRBV20-1 with TRBJ2-1; D is ambiguous. Germline V gene data show CDR1 as DFQATT and CDR2 as SNEGSKA (reference sequence). This CDR3 has 12 amino acids. The CDR3 nucleotides read TGCAGTGCTAGTGGGCTAAACAATGAGCGGTTCTTC. The encoded protein is CSASGLNNERFF.

In this sample, this clonotype turned up many times. The V call is TRBV12-3 or TRBV12-4, the J call TRBJ2-1; 10 nucleotides match TRBD2. The CDR3 is 14 residues long. V shed 6 bases and J 9 bases; nucleotides not matched to a gene: 8. CDR3 coding DNA: TGTGCCAGCAGGCTAGCGGGAGAAACCTTTGAGCAGTTCTTC. Its protein is CASRLAGETFEQFF.

This clonotype came up once. The junction departs from the called germline gene at one end, perhaps through a read error. The J gene is TRBJ2-3, the V gene TRBV20-1; D remains unclear. The germline gives CDR1 DFQATT, CDR2 SNEGSKA (reference sequence). The CDR3 has 14 residues. CDR3 sequence reads: CTASTSVELDTQYF. The CDR3 DNA reads TGCACTGCTAGTACCTCAGTAGAACTAGATACGCAGTATTTT.

Comment on this clonotype: A read error may produce the germline difference seen at one junction end. The CDR3 coding sequence is TGTGCCAGTAGTGAATCTGTGACTAGCGAGGGGTCTAGTCGTTTT. Protein sequence: CASSESVTSEGSSRF. V gene TRBV6-1 combines with J gene TRBJ2-3; 8 bases map to TRBD2. Germline V lookup: CDR1 MNHNS, CDR2 SASEGT. The CDR3 sequence is 15 residues long.

The V call is TRBV6-2 or TRBV6-3, the J call TRBJ2-3, with D unresolved. Germline values: CDR1 MNHEY, CDR2 SVGEGT. V was pared by 2 bases and J by 2 bases, with 14 bases between. This CDR3 spans 16 amino acids. The CDR3 DNA sequence: TGTGCCAGCAGTTACACGGACCCACCATTCACAGATACGCAGTATTTT. The encoded protein is CASSYTDPPFTDTQYF.

The chain links TRBV29-1 to TRBJ2-2, with a tentative D call TRBD2 (6 bases). CDR1 and CDR2 (germline): SQVTM, ANQGSEA. CDR3 size: 15 residues. The V gene lost 8 bases and the J gene lost 4 bases, with 20 bases spanning the gap. The CDR3 here is CSTMITGVGTGELFF. For the CDR3, the DNA is TGCAGCACGATGATAACGGGAGTCGGCACCGGGGAGCTGTTTTTT.

Remarks on this clonotype: The junction does not match germline at one end; this may be a read error. This chain uses TRBV10-2 with TRBJ2-7, with TRBD2 as a possible D gene (5 bases). The CDR3 extends over 16 amino acids. Germline V gives CDR1 WSHSY, CDR2 SAAADI. DNA of the CDR3: TGTGCCAGCAGTGAGGCGACTAACGGTACCTCCTACGAGCAGTACTTC. It translates to CASSEATNGTSYEQYF.

Remarks on this clonotype: The CDR3 carries no conserved terminal phenylalanine or tryptophan, so it likely arises from a read error. V is TRBV12-3 or TRBV12-4 and J is TRBJ2-5; D is tentatively TRBD1 or TRBD2 (5 bases each). The CDR3 spans 14 residues. V was cut by 6 bases and J by 5 bases, with 16 bases left in between. The CDR3: CASRPGTRRETQYI. The CDR3 coding sequence is TGTGCCAGCAGGCCGGGGACGAGGAGGGAGACCCAGTACATC.

A remark on this clonotype: One end of the junction varies from germline; a read error may be responsible. The J gene is TRBJ2-2, the V gene TRBV29-1; TRBD2 is a possible D gene (5 bases). Germline loops: CDR1 SQVTM, CDR2 ANQGSEA. The CDR3 is 14 amino acids. The CDR3 nucleotides are TGCAGTGCCCGAGGGCGGTTGAACACCAGGGAGCTGTTTTTT. Amino acid sequence: CSARGRLNTRELFF.

The chain uses TRBV20-1 and TRBJ1-2; tentative D call: TRBD1 (6 bases). This CDR3 contains 16 residues. V lost 3 bases, J lost 7 bases, and 24 bases lay in between. Germline V gene lookup returns CDR1 DFQATT and CDR2 SNEGSKA (reference sequence). The CDR3 DNA follows: TGCAGTGCTAGTGGGACGGGGGCATACTCTGGCTTTGGCTACACCTTC. It translates to CSASGTGAYSGFGYTF.

Concerning this clonotype itself: A much larger clone sits a single nucleotide away, making a read error possible. This chain uses TRBV6-5 with TRBJ2-3, with D unclear. Per the germline V gene, CDR1 is MNHEY and CDR2 is SVGAGI. The CDR3 consists of 11 residues. In nucleotides, the CDR3 is TGTACCAGCAGTTACGTTGGTACGCAGTATTTT. As protein: CTSSYVGTQYF.

This clonotype was detected many times. This sequence joins TRBV5-5 and TRBJ2-1, with 13 positions matching TRBD2. With V trimmed by 4 bases and J by 9 bases, 10 bases remained unmatched. The germline CDR1 and CDR2 sequences are SGHKS and YYEKEE (reference sequence). There are 16 residues in the CDR3. The CDR3 region has the DNA TGTGCCAGCAGCCGTGGACTAGCGGGAGATTTCAGTGAGCAGTTCTTC. It specifies CASSRGLAGDFSEQFF.

The chain carries TRBV11-1 and TRBJ2-7; D tentatively reads TRBD1 or TRBD2 (6 bases each). This CDR3 is 14 amino acids long. The germline CDR1 and CDR2 sequences are SGHAT and FQDESV (reference sequence). Trimming pared 6 bases from V and 12 bases from J, leaving 24 bases between. The DNA of the CDR3 is TGTGCCAGCAGATACGGGGGCAGCTCCTACGAGTTGTACTTC. This codes for CASRYGGSSYELYF.

Comment on this clonotype: Mismatch with germline at one junction end may stem from a read error. The CDR3 loop reads CSSSKEGGTEASF. Here the CDR3 DNA reads TGTTCCAGCAGTAAAGAGGGAGGTACTGAAGCTTCCTTT. The chain has TRBV11-3 and TRBJ1-1; D not certain. Germline values: CDR1 SGHNT, CDR2 YENEEA. The CDR3 sequence is 13 residues long. Together with reference TRBV11-3 and TRBJ1-1, the CDR3 gives the full variable domain: EAGVVQSPRYKIIEKKQPVAFWCNPISGHNTLYWYLQNLGQGPELLIRYENEEAVDDSQLPKDRFSAERLKGVDSTLKIQPAELGDSAVYLCSSSKEGGTEASFGQGTRLTVV.

V is TRBV29-1 and J is TRBJ2-7, with D unresolved. Trimming took 4 bases from V and 3 from J, leaving 7 bases between them. Germline V CDR1 and CDR2: SQVTM, ANQGSEA. The CDR3 sequence is 11 residues long. As DNA, the CDR3 is TGCAGCGTTGCCGCACACTACGAGCAGTACTTC. Amino acids: CSVAAHYEQYF.

CDR3 residues: CSVVLAGMQERYV. The CDR3 bases are TGCAGCGTTGTCCTAGCGGGGATGCAAGAGCGGTACGTC. The rearrangement uses TRBV29-1 and TRBJ2-7, with 9 bases lining up with TRBD2. The germline CDR1 and CDR2 sequences are SQVTM and ANQGSEA. The CDR3 runs 13 residues.

The chain links TRBV6-5 to TRBJ2-5, with D perhaps TRBD2 (5 bases). V was cut by 0 bases and J by 8 bases, with 19 bases left in between. Per germline, CDR1 MNHEY and CDR2 SVGAGI. The CDR3 totals 16 residues. The chain's CDR3 is CASSYSKQLGRDTQYF. As DNA, the CDR3 is TGTGCCAGCAGTTACTCGAAACAGTTGGGTCGGGATACCCAGTACTTC.

Turning to this clonotype: One end of the junction does not line up with germline, which may come from a read error. The chain joins TRBV11-2 to TRBJ2-5; no clear D gene. CDR3 size: 15 residues. CDR1 and CDR2 (germline): SGHAT, FQNNGV. CDR3 bases: TGTGCCCGCAGCTTAGGTTTAGGAGTTTATGAGACCCAGTACTTC. Translating gives CARSLGLGVYETQYF.

The chain uses TRBV11-2 and TRBJ2-3; a possible D gene is TRBD1 (6 bases). The ends were cut back, 7 bases at V and 5 bases at J, with 19 bases in the middle. This CDR3 spans 15 amino acids. Germline values: CDR1 SGHAT, CDR2 FQNNGV. Here the CDR3 DNA reads TGTGCCAGCATCTCCCTTGGACAGCTCGGAGATACGCAGTATTTT. The encoded protein is CASISLGQLGDTQYF. Together with reference TRBV11-2 and TRBJ2-3, the CDR3 gives the full variable domain: EAGVAQSPRYKIIEKRQSVAFWCNPISGHATLYWYQQILGQGPKLLIQFQNNGVVDDSQLPKDRFSAERLKGVDSTLKIQPAKLEDSAVYLCASISLGQLGDTQYFGPGTRLTVL.

With regard to this clonotype: One end of the junction varies from germline; a read error may be responsible. This chain joins TRBV9 and TRBJ2-2, with D tentatively TRBD1 or TRBD2 (5 bases each). The CDR3 totals 15 residues. CDR1 SGDLS and CDR2 YYNGEE come from the germline V gene. CDR3 in amino acids: CAGSRQFANTGEPFF. For the CDR3, the DNA is TGTGCCGGCTCCCGACAGTTCGCGAACACCGGGGAGCCGTTTTTT.

Details on this clonotype: A much larger clone is a single base away; this may be a read error. V gene TRBV12-3 or TRBV12-4 combines with J gene TRBJ2-7, with 7 nucleotides matching TRBD2. The CDR3 spans 14 residues. V was clipped by 10 bases and J by 5 bases; unmatched bases: 14. The CDR3 coding sequence is TGTGCCAACAGCTCTGGCGGGAGTTCCAACGAGCAGTACTTC. It yields the protein CANSSGGSSNEQYF.

For this clonotype: One junction end does not reproduce the germline sequence, and a read error may be involved. The chain combines TRBV29-1 with TRBJ1-2; 10 bases are a match to TRBD1. Germline CDR1 is SQVTM and CDR2 is ANQGSEA. This CDR3 region has 14 residues. The CDR3 loop reads CNVEGTGARRGDTF. The CDR3 DNA follows: TGCAACGTTGAGGGGACAGGGGCCCGGCGTGGCGACACCTTC.